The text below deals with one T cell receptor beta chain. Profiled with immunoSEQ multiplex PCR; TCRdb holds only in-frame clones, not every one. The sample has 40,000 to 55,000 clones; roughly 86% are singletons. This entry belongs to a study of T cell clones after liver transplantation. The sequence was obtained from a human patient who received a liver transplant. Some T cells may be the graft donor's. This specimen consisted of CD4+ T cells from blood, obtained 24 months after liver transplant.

The CDR3, as DNA: TGTGCCAGCAGTTCCCCACGACAGGGCGCCTCCTACGAGCAGTACTTC. This sequence encodes CASSSPRQGASYEQYF. The chain uses TRBV6-5 and TRBJ2-7, with 7 bases aligning to TRBD1. This CDR3 comprises 16 residues. V gave up 4 bases and J gave up 0 bases; unmatched junction bases: 9. CDR1 MNHEY and CDR2 SVGAGI come from the germline V gene.